This T cell receptor beta chain appears in the sequencing data of a study of T cells in Graves' hyperthyroidism and ophthalmopathy. Regions amplified from RNA transcripts were the TCR beta CDR3 regions. The TCR CDR3 first-round RT-PCR relied on the HTBI primer set. MiXCR, run by TCRdb on the multiplex PCR reads, gives a single entry per CDR3 protein. The table records 700,000 to 950,000 distinct CDR3 sequences, about 35% of them present only once. Ten or more counts support this clonotype. A patient was excluded if there was uncontrolled infection, other autoimmune disease, pregnancy or lactation. The TCR originated in a woman aged 40 to 50 with Graves' hyperthyroidism. The sample was blood.

The CDR3 here is CASCPWTDETQYF. CDR3 DNA: TGTGCCAGCTGCCCTTGGACGGACGAGACCCAGTACTTC. The chain carries TRBV2 and TRBJ2-5; no clear D. Trimming stripped 8 bases from V and 5 bases from J, with 15 bases between. The CDR3 contains 13 residues. The germline gives CDR1 SNHLY, CDR2 FYNNEI.